This T cell receptor beta chain was recorded in a study of T cells after posttransplantation cyclophosphamide. General study points: Tissue-infiltrating T cells from skin or gut overlapped little with blood T cells.

The method was immunoSEQ multiplex PCR; TCRdb's version includes in-frame clones alone and lacks a portion of them. Listed for the sample are around 35,000 clones, none seen a single time. Germline V CDR1 and CDR2: SQVTM, ANQGSEA. The CDR3 has 11 amino acids. V was cut by 2 bases and J by 4 bases, with 5 bases left in between. There are a few counts of this clone. Its antigen is undetermined. The related graft donor's blood sample was taken on the day of bone marrow donation. The clonotype originates from a woman between 45 and 60 years old in good health and a related stem cell transplant donor. The chain has TRBV29-1 and TRBJ1-2; D ambiguous. What was sequenced was PBMCs. The CDR3 DNA sequence: TGCAGCGTTGAATCAGGCTATGGCTACACCTTC. It codes for CSVESGYGYTF.